This section outlines one T cell receptor (beta chain) sequence together with its context. Ten or more counts support this clonotype. Its specific antigen is unknown. Per-base quality was not reported, and no clone a single base away is much larger than it. Library generation was performed with 5' RACE. TCRdb records Illumina HiSeq 2000 as the sequencer. A universal primer binding site was introduced by template switching, and a unique molecular identifier was present in the final cDNA, enabling accurate counting of TCR cDNA molecules. First-strand cDNA for TCR alpha and beta chains was synthesized from specific primers in the conserved constant-segment region. To control for contamination, each cDNA library was double barcoded with a SMART-Mk sample barcode plus Illumina barcodes. TruSeq adapter sequences and Illumina sample barcodes were added in two successive PCR steps. Sequencing of the TCR alpha and beta cDNA libraries was done on the Illumina HiSeq platform using custom primers. The authors processed their data as follows. Unique molecular identifiers were extracted from raw reads with MiGEC, and CDR3 positions were determined with MiXCR. For each individual, recombination models were inferred using an EM algorithm with the repgenHMM and IGoR tools. Shared clonotypes were analyzed with the tcR package in R, and sharing was normalized by the product of cloneset sizes. Out-of-frame nonproductive sequences were analyzed to study raw recombination free of thymic and clonal selection effects. TCRdb redid the processing of the public reads, applying fastp at Q25 and MiXCR, and retained in-frame beta chains. Entries are consolidated by CDR3 protein sequence, retaining the most common genes and DNA. TCRdb's processing, not the authors' own work, is the source of the V and J calls. This sample gives about 260,000 distinct CDR3 sequences in total; approximately 7% of them show up just once. 3% to 4% of the sample comes from the top ten.

The junction shows trimming of 6 bases on V and 4 bases on J, and the gene matches do not reach 19 bases of it. Its CDR3 holds 19 amino acids, cysteine through phenylalanine. Kept here is only the CDR3 DNA, which spans 57 bases and is read in frame from base 1. CDR1 SQVTM and CDR2 ANQGSEA are derived from the germline V gene. The data belong to a study of identical twins (dated by TCRdb to 2016 to 2017). Concerning the study at large: To test whether fetal clonotypes persist, this study deep-sequenced TCR alpha and beta repertoires from monozygotic twins, from unrelated adults of various ages, and from cord blood. To rule out contamination, the twin experiments were replicated at different times with different library preparation protocols. What the authors observed across the whole study: Compared with coincidental sharing between unrelated individuals, an excess of low generation-probability sequences was observed among out-of-frame TCR alpha sequences shared between twins. Zero-insertion analyses could be partly confounded by invariant T cells such as MAIT and iNKT, although diverse VJ usage argued against such confounding for most clonotypes. Because the same donors could not be followed over many years, the conclusions depended on cross-sectional statistical analysis. In beta out-of-frame sequences, excess twin sharing was weaker, because having fewer shared sequences lowered the signal-to-noise ratio. In monozygotic twins, out-of-frame TCR alpha sharing was systematically underestimated by recombination models, although the models agreed with sharing between unrelated individuals. Abundant cord blood beta clonotypes carried fewer insertions; young adult naive repertoires showed a weaker similar trend, while memory repertoires showed none.

All donors were healthy Caucasians. Three pairs of female monozygotic twins, all aged about 18 to 29 years, made up the twin cohort. Miltenyi CD45RO+ enrichment and human naive T-cell isolation kits were used to isolate memory (CD45RO+) and naive T cells from PBMC. These data were also reused for a study on yellow fever vaccine responses in identical twins. The second paper further reports: The authors reported that the T cell response to vaccination in identical twins appeared partly convergent and partly personalized. In the study, vaccine-responding T cell clones were precisely tracked in identical twins.

The sequencing input was memory (CD45RO+) T cells sorted from blood. What this sample's cell subset or site label stands for: CD45RO+ enriched T cells. Here the chain combines TRBV29-1 and TRBJ2-1, with 12 bases aligning to TRBD2. This TCR came from a woman in her late teens or twenties in good health. CDR3 region: CSVPWGLLVGLAGYNEQFF. The nucleotide sequence is given as TGCAGCGTACCGTGGGGCCTTTTAGTCGGACTAGCGGGGTACAATGAGCAGTTCTTC.